This is a list of T cell receptor beta chains from one sample in a study of blood T cell repertoires in COVID-19. Some clones are missing from TCRdb's copy, which holds only in-frame ones; the method was immunoSEQ multiplex PCR. This sample yields 50,000 to 70,000 clones, of which less than 85% are seen a single time; under 20% belongs to the top ten. The sequenced sample was peripheral blood. These receptors were taken from a man aged 65-85 years with active COVID-19. CDR3s include the opening cysteine and the closing phenylalanine or tryptophan. A D gene is named only where the DNA matches it firmly. Where a row states a size, it is once, few, many or the class of an expanded clone; other rows omit it.

j_call: TRBJ1-2; v_call: TRBV2; clone_size: NA; d_call: TRBD1; cdr3_aa: CASSRDSNYGYTF; cdr3_nt: TGTGCCAGCAGTAGGGACAGCAACTATGGCTACACCTTC
j_call: TRBJ1-1; v_call: TRBV19; clone_size: NA; d_call: TRBD1; cdr3_aa: CASSSPGTGDTEAFF; cdr3_nt: TGTGCCAGTAGTAGCCCCGGGACAGGGGATACTGAAGCTTTCTTT
j_call: TRBJ2-5; v_call: TRBV6-5; clone_size: NA; d_call: TRBD1; cdr3_aa: CASITDRGRLETQYF; cdr3_nt: TGTGCCAGCATCACGGACAGGGGGCGCTTGGAGACCCAGTACTTC
j_call: TRBJ2-7; v_call: TRBV14; clone_size: NA; d_call: TRBD2; cdr3_aa: CASSLSGLAGISYEQYF; cdr3_nt: TGTGCCAGCAGCCTATCAGGACTAGCGGGGATCTCCTACGAGCAGTACTTC
j_call: TRBJ2-5; v_call: TRBV19; clone_size: NA; d_call: NA; cdr3_aa: CASSIPGETQYF; cdr3_nt: TGTGCCAGTAGTATACCCGGGGAGACCCAGTACTTC
j_call: TRBJ2-5; v_call: TRBV5-6; clone_size: NA; d_call: NA; cdr3_aa: CASSLGRGETQYF; cdr3_nt: TGTGCCAGCAGCTTGGGCCGCGGGGAGACCCAGTACTTC
j_call: TRBJ1-1; v_call: TRBV6-2/TRBV6-3; clone_size: NA; d_call: NA; cdr3_aa: CASSYSGTITEAFF; cdr3_nt: TGTGCCAGCAGTTACTCAGGGACAATCACTGAAGCTTTCTTT
j_call: TRBJ2-5; v_call: TRBV18; clone_size: NA; d_call: TRBD1; cdr3_aa: CASSPLRDRVGGTQYF; cdr3_nt: TGTGCCAGCTCACCACTCCGGGACAGGGTTGGTGGGACCCAGTACTTC
j_call: TRBJ2-7; v_call: TRBV7-2; clone_size: NA; d_call: NA; cdr3_aa: CASSLGWGAYEQYF; cdr3_nt: TGTGCCAGCAGCTTAGGATGGGGGGCCTACGAGCAGTACTTC
j_call: TRBJ1-5; v_call: TRBV10-3; clone_size: NA; d_call: NA; cdr3_aa: CAISEGGAATQPQHF; cdr3_nt: TGTGCCATCAGTGAGGGGGGGGCCGCCACTCAGCCCCAGCATTTT
j_call: TRBJ2-5; v_call: TRBV18; clone_size: few; d_call: NA; cdr3_aa: CASSPTRQGETQYF; cdr3_nt: TGTGCCAGCTCACCAACGAGGCAGGGAGAGACCCAGTACTTC
j_call: TRBJ2-7; v_call: TRBV5-1; clone_size: NA; d_call: TRBD1; cdr3_aa: CASSTMDRGYEQYF; cdr3_nt: TGCGCCAGCAGCACTATGGACAGGGGGTACGAGCAGTACTTC
j_call: TRBJ2-1; v_call: TRBV7-8; clone_size: NA; d_call: NA; cdr3_aa: CASSLGGPANEQFF; cdr3_nt: TGTGCCAGCAGCTTGGGGGGGCCCGCCAATGAGCAGTTCTTC
j_call: TRBJ2-5; v_call: TRBV14; clone_size: NA; d_call: NA; cdr3_aa: CASSPRRTTTGETQYF; cdr3_nt: TGTGCCAGCAGCCCCCGACGGACTACCACCGGGGAGACCCAGTACTTC
j_call: TRBJ2-7; v_call: TRBV5-4; clone_size: NA; d_call: TRBD2; cdr3_aa: CASSQSTSGNYEQYF; cdr3_nt: TGTGCCAGCAGCCAGTCGACTAGCGGGAACTACGAGCAGTACTTC
j_call: TRBJ1-4; v_call: TRBV2; clone_size: few; d_call: NA; cdr3_aa: CASSEGVASANEKLFF; cdr3_nt: TGTGCCAGCAGTGAAGGAGTGGCCAGCGCTAATGAAAAACTGTTTTTT
j_call: TRBJ2-3; v_call: TRBV7-2; clone_size: NA; d_call: TRBD2; cdr3_aa: CASSRSGASTDTQYF; cdr3_nt: TGTGCCAGCAGCCGTAGCGGGGCTAGCACAGATACGCAGTATTTT
j_call: TRBJ2-1; v_call: TRBV7-6; clone_size: few; d_call: NA; cdr3_aa: CASSSLVGNEQFF; cdr3_nt: TGTGCCAGCAGCTCCCTTGTCGGCAATGAGCAGTTCTTC
j_call: TRBJ1-1; v_call: TRBV5-1; clone_size: NA; d_call: TRBD1; cdr3_aa: CASSFAARQGSSEAFF; cdr3_nt: TGCGCCAGCAGCTTCGCTGCAAGACAGGGAAGTAGTGAAGCTTTCTTT
j_call: TRBJ1-5; v_call: TRBV29-1; clone_size: NA; d_call: NA; cdr3_aa: CSVAVGQSGEQPQHF; cdr3_nt: TGCAGCGTCGCGGTGGGACAAAGCGGGGAGCAGCCCCAGCATTTT
j_call: TRBJ2-7; v_call: TRBV3-1/TRBV3-2; clone_size: NA; d_call: NA; cdr3_aa: CASSQDGGSYEQYF; cdr3_nt: TGTGCCAGCAGCCAAGACGGGGGTTCCTACGAGCAGTACTTC
j_call: TRBJ2-1; v_call: TRBV2; clone_size: NA; d_call: NA; cdr3_aa: CASVGGTYNEQFF; cdr3_nt: TGTGCCAGCGTCGGAGGGACCTACAATGAGCAGTTCTTC
j_call: TRBJ2-7; v_call: TRBV5-1; clone_size: NA; d_call: TRBD1; cdr3_aa: CASSPGMDRTYYEQYF; cdr3_nt: TGCGCCAGCAGCCCAGGAATGGACAGGACCTACTACGAGCAGTACTTC
j_call: TRBJ2-2; v_call: TRBV6-5; clone_size: NA; d_call: NA; cdr3_aa: CASSWGQFPNTGELFF; cdr3_nt: TGTGCCAGCAGTTGGGGGCAGTTCCCGAACACCGGGGAGCTGTTTTTT
j_call: TRBJ2-3; v_call: TRBV28; clone_size: NA; d_call: TRBD2; cdr3_aa: CASSPAGGVDTQYF; cdr3_nt: TGTGCCAGCAGTCCAGCGGGAGGCGTGGATACGCAGTATTTT
j_call: TRBJ2-3; v_call: TRBV6-6; clone_size: NA; d_call: TRBD1; cdr3_aa: CASRRTAGQGSDTQYF; cdr3_nt: TGTGCCAGCAGAAGGACGGCGGGACAGGGTTCAGATACGCAGTATTTT
j_call: TRBJ2-1; v_call: TRBV7-9; clone_size: NA; d_call: NA; cdr3_aa: CASSLVGRDEQFF; cdr3_nt: TGTGCCAGCAGCTTAGTAGGGCGGGATGAGCAGTTCTTC
j_call: TRBJ1-6; v_call: TRBV7-2; clone_size: NA; d_call: NA; cdr3_aa: CASSAHGGGRSSYNSPLHF; cdr3_nt: TGTGCCAGCAGCGCTCACGGGGGGGGACGGAGCTCCTATAATTCACCCCTCCACTTT
j_call: TRBJ2-5; v_call: TRBV7-9; clone_size: NA; d_call: TRBD1; cdr3_aa: CASRGGTGEETQYF; cdr3_nt: TGTGCCAGCAGGGGCGGGACAGGCGAAGAGACCCAGTACTTC
j_call: TRBJ2-7; v_call: TRBV14; clone_size: NA; d_call: NA; cdr3_aa: CASSPYLGGLYYEQYF; cdr3_nt: TGTGCCAGCAGCCCGTACTTGGGGGGACTTTACTACGAGCAGTACTTC
j_call: TRBJ1-4; v_call: TRBV5-4; clone_size: NA; d_call: TRBD1; cdr3_aa: CASSTPGQGEEKLFF; cdr3_nt: TGTGCCAGCAGCACCCCGGGACAGGGGGAGGAAAAACTGTTTTTT
j_call: TRBJ2-1; v_call: TRBV29-1; clone_size: NA; d_call: NA; cdr3_aa: CSGLVARAYNEQFF; cdr3_nt: TGCAGCGGGTTAGTTGCTCGCGCCTACAATGAGCAGTTCTTC
j_call: TRBJ1-6; v_call: TRBV19; clone_size: NA; d_call: NA; cdr3_aa: CASSNWQGNSPLHF; cdr3_nt: TGTGCCAGTAGTAATTGGCAGGGAAATTCACCCCTCCACTTT
j_call: TRBJ2-1; v_call: TRBV7-2; clone_size: NA; d_call: TRBD2; cdr3_aa: CASSPGGAQGYNEQFF; cdr3_nt: TGTGCCAGCAGCCCCGGGGGGGCGCAGGGCTACAATGAGCAGTTCTTC
j_call: TRBJ1-4; v_call: TRBV9; clone_size: NA; d_call: NA; cdr3_aa: CASSLTGTSGEKLFF; cdr3_nt: TGTGCCAGCAGCCTCACCGGGACAAGTGGTGAAAAACTGTTTTTT
j_call: TRBJ2-7; v_call: TRBV5-6; clone_size: NA; d_call: NA; cdr3_aa: CASSLEREQYF; cdr3_nt: TGTGCCAGCAGCTTGGAGCGCGAGCAGTACTTC
j_call: TRBJ2-1; v_call: TRBV7-2; clone_size: NA; d_call: NA; cdr3_aa: CASSLASGRRNEQFF; cdr3_nt: TGTGCCAGCAGCTTAGCTAGCGGAAGGAGGAATGAGCAGTTCTTC
j_call: TRBJ1-5; v_call: TRBV28; clone_size: NA; d_call: NA; cdr3_aa: CASCEQSNQPQHF; cdr3_nt: TGTGCCAGCTGTGAACAGAGCAATCAGCCCCAGCATTTT
j_call: TRBJ2-5; v_call: TRBV25-1; clone_size: NA; d_call: NA; cdr3_aa: CASSEFSRETQYF; cdr3_nt: TGTGCCAGCAGTGAATTTAGTCGAGAGACCCAGTACTTC
j_call: TRBJ2-1; v_call: TRBV5-1; clone_size: NA; d_call: TRBD2; cdr3_aa: CASSAGTRDNEQFF; cdr3_nt: TGCGCCAGCAGCGCCGGGACTAGAGACAATGAGCAGTTCTTC
j_call: TRBJ1-6; v_call: TRBV30; clone_size: NA; d_call: TRBD1; cdr3_aa: CAWTITRQGLSPLHF; cdr3_nt: TGTGCCTGGACTATTACGAGACAGGGCTTGTCACCCCTCCACTTT
j_call: TRBJ2-7; v_call: TRBV3-1/TRBV3-2; clone_size: once; d_call: TRBD2; cdr3_aa: CASSPGLAGSSYEQYF; cdr3_nt: TGTGCCAGCAGCCCAGGACTAGCGGGAAGCTCCTACGAGCAGTACTTC
j_call: TRBJ1-1; v_call: TRBV30; clone_size: NA; d_call: NA; cdr3_aa: CAWSKSDTEAFF; cdr3_nt: TGTGCCTGGAGTAAATCGGACACTGAAGCTTTCTTT
j_call: TRBJ1-4; v_call: TRBV18; clone_size: NA; d_call: TRBD1; cdr3_aa: CASSPLTGGEKLFF; cdr3_nt: TGTGCCAGCTCACCACTAACAGGGGGAGAAAAACTGTTTTTT
j_call: TRBJ1-5; v_call: TRBV5-8; clone_size: NA; d_call: TRBD1; cdr3_aa: CASSRHRGQRNQPQHF; cdr3_nt: TGTGCCAGCAGCCGGCACAGGGGGCAGAGGAATCAGCCCCAGCATTTT
j_call: TRBJ2-7; v_call: TRBV5-5; clone_size: NA; d_call: TRBD2; cdr3_aa: CASSLLAGGYEQYF; cdr3_nt: TGTGCCAGCAGTTTACTAGCGGGAGGGTACGAGCAGTACTTC
j_call: TRBJ1-1; v_call: TRBV5-5; clone_size: NA; d_call: NA; cdr3_aa: CASIKDTMNTEAFF; cdr3_nt: TGTGCCAGTATAAAAGACACAATGAACACTGAAGCTTTCTTT